A selection of T cell receptor beta chains follows, all from one sample in a study of blood T cell repertoires in COVID-19. Measured with immunoSEQ multiplex PCR; TCRdb has only the in-frame clones, and not every one. Of hundreds of thousands of clones in the sample, 89% were seen once. The specimen sequenced was PBMCs or T cells enriched from blood (not recorded which). Source of these receptors: a woman aged 40-49 years who had recovered from COVID-19. CDR3s include the opening cysteine and the closing phenylalanine or tryptophan.

CDR3 length: 15; V gene: TRBV3-1/TRBV3-2; J gene: TRBJ2-7; CDR3 protein: CASSQAGGRDHEQYF
CDR3 length: 16; V gene: TRBV11-2; J gene: TRBJ2-1; CDR3 protein: CASIPLAGGIYNEQFF
CDR3 length: 17; V gene: TRBV29-1; J gene: TRBJ2-1; CDR3 protein: CSVGGLAGGPVYNEQFF
CDR3 length: 16; V gene: TRBV9; J gene: TRBJ2-5; CDR3 protein: CASSVFSGGASETQYF
CDR3 length: 13; V gene: TRBV2; J gene: TRBJ1-1; CDR3 protein: CASRQGPVTEAFF
CDR3 length: 12; V gene: TRBV2; J gene: TRBJ2-1; CDR3 protein: CASRLAGQNQFF
CDR3 length: 15; V gene: TRBV4-3; J gene: TRBJ2-1; CDR3 protein: CASSLTSGRPNEQFF
CDR3 length: 15; V gene: TRBV29-1; J gene: TRBJ2-1; CDR3 protein: CSVEGSRSSYNEQFF
CDR3 length: 16; V gene: TRBV24-1; J gene: TRBJ1-2; CDR3 protein: CATSDPKTGVNYGYTF
CDR3 length: 17; V gene: TRBV11-3; J gene: TRBJ2-1; CDR3 protein: CASGEPHQVAGSHEQFF
CDR3 length: 12; V gene: TRBV5-6; J gene: TRBJ1-2; CDR3 protein: CASSIRDSGYTF
CDR3 length: 12; V gene: TRBV6-5; J gene: TRBJ1-1; CDR3 protein: CASSYAGTEAFF
CDR3 length: 13; V gene: TRBV30; J gene: TRBJ2-1; CDR3 protein: CAWNEGVNIEQFF
CDR3 length: 13; V gene: TRBV2; J gene: TRBJ1-5; CDR3 protein: CASRGERDQPQHF
CDR3 length: 15; V gene: TRBV7-3; J gene: TRBJ2-1; CDR3 protein: CASSLWPSLDNEQFF
CDR3 length: 15; V gene: TRBV5-5; J gene: TRBJ1-3; CDR3 protein: CASSLDQVSGNTIYF
CDR3 length: 15; V gene: TRBV3-1/TRBV3-2; J gene: TRBJ2-7; CDR3 protein: CASSLTVGSVYEQYF
CDR3 length: 15; V gene: TRBV21-1; J gene: TRBJ2-3; CDR3 protein: CASRGVRCYTDTQYF